The present entry profiles one T cell receptor (beta chain) with its context. Antigen unknown. The data were taken from a study of beta chain features in type 1 diabetes. General observations from the study: Insertion counts at VDJ junctions were lower in type 1 diabetes patients, who also showed more deletions there. Within each of all four CD4+ subsets, Type 1 diabetes patients had TCRB CDR3s that were moderately but significantly shorter.

CD45RO/CCR7/CD25/CD127/CD95/CD27 sorting isolated CD4+ naive, central memory, regulatory and stem cell-like memory cells. Sorting gave populations that all exceeded 98% purity. The germline V gene encodes CDR1 SGHNT and CDR2 YENEEA. The V segment lost 5 bases and the J segment 4 bases; nucleotides outside the gene matches: 8. The CDR3 extends over 15 amino acids. Expressed TCRB transcripts were sequenced after all isolated RNA was converted to cDNA. TCRdb's table, derived via immunoSEQ multiplex PCR, lists solely in-frame clones and lacks some. The sample includes under 150,000 clones, 6.9% of them seen just once.

The clonotype was recovered from a woman aged 25 to 39 in good health. The sequenced material came from central memory CD4+ T cells from blood. The rearrangement uses TRBV11-3 and TRBJ2-1; 7 bases line up with TRBD1. The DNA for the CDR3 is TGTGCCAGCAGCGCCACCGGGACAGAATACAATGAGCAGTTCTTC. Residues: CASSATGTEYNEQFF. Supplemented by reference TRBV11-3 and TRBJ2-1, the full variable domain reads EAGVVQSPRYKIIEKKQPVAFWCNPISGHNTLYWYLQNLGQGPELLIRYENEEAVDDSQLPKDRFSAERLKGVDSTLKIQPAELGDSAVYLCASSATGTEYNEQFFGPGTRLTVL.